A single T cell receptor beta chain is shown here with its context. The record originates from a study of OX40 agonist ivuxolimab in advanced cancers. The germline gives CDR1 SGHTA, CDR2 FQGTGA. The CDR3 is 15 residues long. With 4 bases clipped from V and 8 bases from J, the junction kept 6 bases outside the gene matches. Profiled with immunoSEQ multiplex PCR; TCRdb holds only in-frame clones, not every one. The table shows around 70,000 clones, with roughly 82% occurring only once. Baseline, cycle 4 day 1, and cycle 7 day 1 were the blood sampling points. The V gene is TRBV7-3, the J gene TRBJ2-1, with 12 nucleotides matching TRBD2. This TCR was sampled from an adult with an advanced solid tumor such as melanoma, head and neck, liver or kidney cancer. The specimen was CD4+ or CD8+ T cells sorted from blood, collected in a trial of the OX40 agonist ivuxolimab. CDR3 bases: TGTGCCAGCAGCTCTCTAGCGGGAGGGCCCCATGAGCAGTTCTTC. It is translated as CASSSLAGGPHEQFF.